The T cell receptor beta chain described here comes from a study of blood T cell repertoires in COVID-19. Across the study: Spain, Italy and the United States supplied samples that represented acute and convalescent COVID-19. The analysed material was cDNA or gDNA that came from T cells, B-cell-depleted T cells, or PBMCs.

CDR3 length equals 14 residues. Germline lookup yields CDR1 MNHEY and CDR2 SVGAGI. V lost 6 bases to trimming and J lost 5 bases; unmatched junction nucleotides: 8. Sequencing was performed with immunoSEQ multiplex PCR; in TCRdb, only in-frame clones are kept and a portion is missing. The sample consists of fewer than 95,000 clones, approximately 79% of them appearing once. This sequence originates from a woman aged 80 or older with acute or convalescent COVID-19. The chain is built from TRBV6-5 and TRBJ1-2, with 8 bases aligning to TRBD1. Sequencing used peripheral blood. CDR3 sequence: CASSPGQGGYGYTF. DNA of the CDR3: TGTGCCAGCAGCCCCGGACAGGGAGGGTATGGCTACACCTTC.